This T cell receptor (beta chain) was observed in a study of T cells after yellow fever vaccination. General observations from the study: Clonotypes found in both CD4 and CD8 compartments made up a small share. Booster samples showed a return of most primary-vaccination clones (about 97% CD4, approximately 88% CD8). Abundant clonotypes from the bulk population could have been carried over as contaminants into FACS-sorted repertoires.

This clonotype was seen a handful of times. The antigen remains unidentified. V lost 5 bases and J lost 6; bases outside the gene matches: 10. The CDR3 runs 15 residues. Germline V lookup: CDR1 SGHTA, CDR2 FQGNSA. TCR cDNA was made by 5'RACE template switching, adding a universal primer site and UMIs. Each CDR3 protein gets one entry after TCRdb re-called the 5' RACE reads with MiXCR. This table holds under 300,000 distinct CDR3 sequences, less than 9% found once. This clonotype was obtained from a man aged 25-40 years who received the YFV17D yellow fever vaccine. The sample consisted of CD4+ T cells sorted from PBMCs, taken 15 days after the yellow fever booster vaccination. The chain recombines TRBV7-2 with TRBJ2-7; the match to TRBD1 covers 10 bases. CDR3 sequence reads: CASSATGTGVREQYF. The DNA for the CDR3 is TGTGCCAGCAGCGCAACCGGGACAGGGGTTCGCGAGCAGTACTTC.